This T cell receptor beta chain was obtained from a study of T-cell memory formation after mild COVID-19. Study in general: Largely, TCR clusters stayed within a single donor. Overall study results and limits: Clones contracting over day 15 to 85 were CD4/CD8 balanced, with later expanders leaning CD4+. Several responding clones turned up in pre-infection memory, indicating that cross-reactive memory may have taken part.

The sample holds many counts of this clonotype. What it binds is unknown. Per germline, CDR1 SEHNR and CDR2 FQNEAQ (reference sequence). V gave up 5 bases and J gave up 3 bases, with 11 bases separating them. The CDR3 runs to 13 residues. With constant-segment primers, 5'RACE yielded cDNA libraries of TCR alpha and TCR beta that carried sample barcodes and UMIs. TCRdb redid the calling of the 5' RACE reads with MiXCR, one entry per CDR3 protein. The top ten hold 25% to 35% of the sample, which has roughly 70,000 distinct CDR3 sequences, over 15% seen once. Sequences were obtained from PBMCs or a T cell subset sorted from them (not recorded which). The receptor was derived from an adult woman who had mild COVID-19 (a few samples of this study predate the infection). Cell type and time point are not known. The chain carries TRBV7-9 and TRBJ2-7, with D perhaps matching TRBD1 (5 bases). The CDR3 is CASSPEGDYEQYF. The DNA for the CDR3 is TGTGCCAGCAGCCCCGAAGGGGACTACGAGCAGTACTTC.